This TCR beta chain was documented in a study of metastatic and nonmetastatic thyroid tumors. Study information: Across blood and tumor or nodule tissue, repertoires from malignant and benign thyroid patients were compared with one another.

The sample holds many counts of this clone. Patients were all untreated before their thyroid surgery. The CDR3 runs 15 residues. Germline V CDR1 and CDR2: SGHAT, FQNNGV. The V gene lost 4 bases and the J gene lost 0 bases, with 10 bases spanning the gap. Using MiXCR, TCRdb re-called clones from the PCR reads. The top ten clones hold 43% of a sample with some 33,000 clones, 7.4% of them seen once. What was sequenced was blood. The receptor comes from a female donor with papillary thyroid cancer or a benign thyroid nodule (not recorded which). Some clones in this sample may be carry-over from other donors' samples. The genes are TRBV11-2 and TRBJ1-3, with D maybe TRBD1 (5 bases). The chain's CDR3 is CASSWGGGSGNTIYF. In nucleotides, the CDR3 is TGTGCCAGCAGCTGGGGCGGGGGCTCTGGAAACACCATATATTTT.